This T cell receptor (beta chain) was found in a study of blood T cell repertoires in COVID-19. Looking at the study overall: Samples of COVID-19 (acute and convalescent) were obtained from the United States, Italy and Spain. PBMCs, B-cell-depleted T cells, or T cells provided the cDNA or gDNA that made up the material.

Here immunoSEQ multiplex PCR was the method, and the copy in TCRdb shows in-frame clones only, minus some. The data show some 87,000 clones, approximately 92% seen once. V was clipped by 3 bases and J by 5 bases, with 7 bases between them. CDR3 length: 11 amino acids. Germline V lookup: CDR1 DFQATT, CDR2 SNEGSKA (reference sequence). The chain carries TRBV20-1 and TRBJ1-1; no clear D gene. This sequence originates from a woman in her sixties with active COVID-19. Sequencing input: peripheral blood. DNA of the CDR3: TGCAGTGCTAGGGGGAGAACTGAAGCTTTCTTT. Translating gives CSARGRTEAFF.